One sample yielded the 3 T cell receptor beta chains listed below, sequenced in a study of OX40 agonist ivuxolimab in advanced cancers. The assay was immunoSEQ multiplex PCR, and TCRdb's table has in-frame clones only and misses some. The sample holds 40,000 to 50,000 clones, 75% to 90% seen once. The material was CD4+ or CD8+ T cells sorted from blood, obtained in a trial of the OX40 agonist ivuxolimab. The receptors were sampled from an adult with an advanced solid tumor such as melanoma, head and neck, liver or kidney cancer.

The rearrangement links TRBV15 to TRBJ1-1; maybe TRBD1 (5 bases). The germline V and J ends were trimmed by 6 bases and 5 bases, with 10 bases remaining between them. Germline lookup yields CDR1 LNHNV and CDR2 YYDKDF (reference sequence). This CDR3 spans 12 amino acids. In DNA, the CDR3 is TGTGCCACCAGGCAGGGTGGTACTGAAGCTTTCTTT. Protein: CATRQGGTEAFF.

J is TRBJ1-2 and V is TRBV7-9; 8 nucleotides line up with TRBD1. J was trimmed by 8 bases and V by 6 bases; bases with no gene match: 14. Per germline, CDR1 SEHNR and CDR2 FQNEAQ (reference sequence). The CDR3 is 15 amino acids. The CDR3 DNA reads TGTGCCAGCAGATCAACGGACAGGGCACCGGGGGGCTACACCTTC. Translating gives CASRSTDRAPGGYTF.

With respect to this clone: The sample contains more than one DNA sequence encoding this CDR3. V and J are TRBV16 and TRBJ1-4, with D hard to call. CDR1 and CDR2 (germline): KGHSY, FQNENV. The CDR3 has 15 amino acids. Between the trimmed V and J ends, which lost 4 bases and 8 bases, there was a span of 17 bases. Written as DNA, the CDR3 is TGTGCCAGCAGCCTTAAAGGCGGAGGATACGAAAAACTGTTTTTT. Protein: CASSLKGGGYEKLFF.